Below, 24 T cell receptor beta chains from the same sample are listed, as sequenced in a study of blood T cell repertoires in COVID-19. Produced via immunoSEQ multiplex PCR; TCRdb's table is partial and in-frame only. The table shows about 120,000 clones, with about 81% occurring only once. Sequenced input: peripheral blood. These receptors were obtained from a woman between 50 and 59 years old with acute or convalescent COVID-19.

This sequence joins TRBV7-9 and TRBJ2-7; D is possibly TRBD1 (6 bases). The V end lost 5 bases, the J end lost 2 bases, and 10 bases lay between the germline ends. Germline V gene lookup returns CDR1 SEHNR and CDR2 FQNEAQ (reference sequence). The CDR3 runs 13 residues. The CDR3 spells CASSPRTAYEQYF. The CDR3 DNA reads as TGTGCCAGCAGCCCTCGGACAGCCTACGAGCAGTACTTC.

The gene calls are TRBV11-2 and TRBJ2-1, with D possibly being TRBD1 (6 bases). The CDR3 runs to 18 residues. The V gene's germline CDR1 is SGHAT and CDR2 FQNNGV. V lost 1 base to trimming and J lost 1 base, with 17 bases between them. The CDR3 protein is CASSLGSPGQRSYNEQFF. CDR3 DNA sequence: TGTGCCAGCAGCTTAGGGTCCCCGGGACAAAGGTCCTACAATGAGCAGTTCTTC.

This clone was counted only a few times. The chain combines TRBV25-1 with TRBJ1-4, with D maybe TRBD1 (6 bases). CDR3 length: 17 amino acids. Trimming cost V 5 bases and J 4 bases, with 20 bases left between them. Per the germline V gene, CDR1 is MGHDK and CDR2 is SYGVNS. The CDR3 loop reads CASSPPPGHPINEKLFF. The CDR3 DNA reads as TGTGCCAGCAGTCCACCCCCGGGACACCCTATTAATGAAAAACTGTTTTTT.

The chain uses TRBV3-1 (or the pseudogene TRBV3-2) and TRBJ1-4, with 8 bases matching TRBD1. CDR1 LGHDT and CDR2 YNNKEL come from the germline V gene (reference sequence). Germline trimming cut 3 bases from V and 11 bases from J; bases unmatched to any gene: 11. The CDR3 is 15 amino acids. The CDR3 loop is CASSQPTGTGDKLFF. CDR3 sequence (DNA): TGTGCCAGCAGCCAGCCAACCGGGACAGGCGACAAACTGTTTTTT.

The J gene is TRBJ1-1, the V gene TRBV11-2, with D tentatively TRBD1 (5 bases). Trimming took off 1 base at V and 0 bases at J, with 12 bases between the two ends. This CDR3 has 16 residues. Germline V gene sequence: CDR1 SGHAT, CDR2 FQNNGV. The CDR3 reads CASSLGQWIMNTEAFF. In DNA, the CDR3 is TGTGCCAGCAGCTTAGGACAGTGGATTATGAACACTGAAGCTTTCTTT.

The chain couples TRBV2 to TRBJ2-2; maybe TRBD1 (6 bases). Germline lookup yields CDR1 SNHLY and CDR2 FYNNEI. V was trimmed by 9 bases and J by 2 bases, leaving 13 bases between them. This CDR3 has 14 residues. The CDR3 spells CASDRTENTGELFF. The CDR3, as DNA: TGTGCCAGTGATAGGACAGAAAACACCGGGGAGCTGTTTTTT. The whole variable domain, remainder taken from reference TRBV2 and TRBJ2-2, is EPEVTQTPSHQVTQMGQEVILRCVPISNHLYFYWYRQILGQKVEFLVSFYNNEISEKSEIFDDQFSVERPDGSNFTLKIRSTKLEDSAMYFCASDRTENTGELFFGEGSRLTVL.

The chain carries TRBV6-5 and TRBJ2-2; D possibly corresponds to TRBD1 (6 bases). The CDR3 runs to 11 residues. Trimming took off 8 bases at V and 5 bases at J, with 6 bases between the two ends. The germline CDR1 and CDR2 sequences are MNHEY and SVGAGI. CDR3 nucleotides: TGTGCCAGCGGGACAACCGGGGAGCTGTTTTTT. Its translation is CASGTTGELFF.

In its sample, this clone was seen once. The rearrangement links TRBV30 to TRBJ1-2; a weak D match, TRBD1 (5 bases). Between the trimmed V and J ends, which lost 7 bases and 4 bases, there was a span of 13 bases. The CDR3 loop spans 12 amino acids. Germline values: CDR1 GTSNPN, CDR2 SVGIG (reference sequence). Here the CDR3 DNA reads TGTGCCTCGCCGGGACTTGGCTATGGCTACACCTTC. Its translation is CASPGLGYGYTF.

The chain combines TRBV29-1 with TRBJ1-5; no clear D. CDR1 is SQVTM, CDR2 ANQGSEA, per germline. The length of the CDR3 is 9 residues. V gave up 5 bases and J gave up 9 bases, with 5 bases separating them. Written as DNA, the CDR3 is TGCAGCGTTTTATGGCCCCAGCATTTT. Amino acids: CSVLWPQHF.

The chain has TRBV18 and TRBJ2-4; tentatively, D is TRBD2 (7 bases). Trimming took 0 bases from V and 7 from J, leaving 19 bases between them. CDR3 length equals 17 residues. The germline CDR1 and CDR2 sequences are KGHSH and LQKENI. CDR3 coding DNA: TGTGCCAGCTCACCACCAGCATTGCGGGGGCCGGGGAACATTCAGTACTTC. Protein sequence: CASSPPALRGPGNIQYF.

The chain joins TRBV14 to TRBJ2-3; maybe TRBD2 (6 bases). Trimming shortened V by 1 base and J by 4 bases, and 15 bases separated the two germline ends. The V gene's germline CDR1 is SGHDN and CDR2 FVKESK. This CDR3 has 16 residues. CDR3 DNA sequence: TGTGCCAGCAGCCAAGTCTGGGGGAGGAACCCAGATACGCAGTATTTT. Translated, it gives CASSQVWGRNPDTQYF.

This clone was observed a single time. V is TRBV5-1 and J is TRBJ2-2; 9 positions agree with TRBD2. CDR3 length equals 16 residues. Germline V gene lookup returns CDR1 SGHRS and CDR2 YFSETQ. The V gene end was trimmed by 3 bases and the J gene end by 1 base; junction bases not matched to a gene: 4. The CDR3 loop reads CASSSQAGGNTGELFF. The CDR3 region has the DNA TGCGCCAGCAGCTCCCAAGCGGGGGGGAACACCGGGGAGCTGTTTTTT.

This CDR3 is CASSSVRGNSPLHF. DNA of the CDR3: TGTGCCAGCAGTAGTGTCAGGGGTAATTCACCCCTCCACTTT. The J gene is TRBJ1-6, the V gene TRBV2; possibly TRBD1 for D (6 bases). V lost 5 bases to trimming and J lost 6 bases, with 11 bases between them. CDR3 length: 14 amino acids. CDR1 is SNHLY, CDR2 FYNNEI, per germline.

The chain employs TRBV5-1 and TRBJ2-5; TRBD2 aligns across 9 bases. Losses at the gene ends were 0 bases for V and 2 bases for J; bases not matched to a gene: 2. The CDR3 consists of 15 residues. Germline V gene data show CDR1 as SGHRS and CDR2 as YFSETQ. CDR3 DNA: TGCGCCAGCAGCTTGGTGACTAGCGGACAAGAGACCCAGTACTTC. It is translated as CASSLVTSGQETQYF.

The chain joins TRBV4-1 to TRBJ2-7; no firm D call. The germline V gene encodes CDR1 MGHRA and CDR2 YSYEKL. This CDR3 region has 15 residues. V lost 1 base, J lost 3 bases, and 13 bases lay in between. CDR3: CASSQVADTGYEQYF. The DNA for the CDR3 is TGCGCCAGCAGCCAAGTGGCCGATACGGGCTACGAGCAGTACTTC.

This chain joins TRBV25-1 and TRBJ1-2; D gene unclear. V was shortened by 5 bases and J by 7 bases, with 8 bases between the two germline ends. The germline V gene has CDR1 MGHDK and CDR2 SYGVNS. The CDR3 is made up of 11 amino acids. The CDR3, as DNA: TGTGCCAGCAGTACAGAGCTTGGCTACACCTTC. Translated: CASSTELGYTF.

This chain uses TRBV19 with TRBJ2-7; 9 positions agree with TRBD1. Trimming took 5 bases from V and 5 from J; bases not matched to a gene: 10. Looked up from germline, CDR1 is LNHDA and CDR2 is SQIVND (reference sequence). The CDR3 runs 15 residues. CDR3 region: CASSVSGQGFHEQYF. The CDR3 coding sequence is TGTGCCAGTAGTGTTTCCGGACAGGGGTTCCACGAGCAGTACTTC.

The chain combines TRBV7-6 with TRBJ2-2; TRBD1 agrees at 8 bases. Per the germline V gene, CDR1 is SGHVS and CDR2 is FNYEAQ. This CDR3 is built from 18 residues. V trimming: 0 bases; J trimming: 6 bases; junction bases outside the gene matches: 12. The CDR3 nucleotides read TGTGCCAGCAGCTTAGCTGGGGGGACAGGTTCTTTGGCCGGGGAGCTGTTTTTT. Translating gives CASSLAGGTGSLAGELFF.

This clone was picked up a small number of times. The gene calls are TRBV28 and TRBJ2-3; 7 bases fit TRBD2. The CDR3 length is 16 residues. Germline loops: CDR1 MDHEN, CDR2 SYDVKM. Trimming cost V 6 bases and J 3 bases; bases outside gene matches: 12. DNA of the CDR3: TGTGCCAGCAGGTCTAGCGGCCTAGGAGATACAGATACGCAGTATTTT. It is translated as CASRSSGLGDTDTQYF.

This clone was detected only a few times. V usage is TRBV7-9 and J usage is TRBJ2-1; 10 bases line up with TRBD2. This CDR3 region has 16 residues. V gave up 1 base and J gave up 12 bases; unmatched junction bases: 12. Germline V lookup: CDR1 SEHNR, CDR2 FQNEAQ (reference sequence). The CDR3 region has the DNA TGTGCCAGCAGCTTAGTAGTGGAGCGGGAGGGCTCGGGGCAGTTCTTC. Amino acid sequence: CASSLVVEREGSGQFF.

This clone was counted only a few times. The DNA for the CDR3 is TGTGCCAGTAGTGTCTCGTACACCCTCGGCAATCAGCCCCAGCATTTT. Translated: CASSVSYTLGNQPQHF. This chain joins TRBV19 and TRBJ1-5; the D is unclear. The CDR3 runs to 16 residues. V lost 5 bases, J lost 2 bases, and 16 bases lay in between. Germline V gives CDR1 LNHDA, CDR2 SQIVND (reference sequence).

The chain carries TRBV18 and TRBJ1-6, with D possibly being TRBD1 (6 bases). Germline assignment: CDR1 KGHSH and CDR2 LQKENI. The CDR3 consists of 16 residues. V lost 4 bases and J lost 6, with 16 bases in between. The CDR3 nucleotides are TGTGCCAGCTCACAAAACGGACAGCCCCTTAATTCACCCCTCCACTTT. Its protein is CASSQNGQPLNSPLHF.

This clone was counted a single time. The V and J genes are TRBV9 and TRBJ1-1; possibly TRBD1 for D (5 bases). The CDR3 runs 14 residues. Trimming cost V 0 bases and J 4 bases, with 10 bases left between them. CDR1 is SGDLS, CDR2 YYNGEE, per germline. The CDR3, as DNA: TGTGCCAGCAGCGTAGTGGCAGGGCCCACTGAAGCTTTCTTT. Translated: CASSVVAGPTEAFF.

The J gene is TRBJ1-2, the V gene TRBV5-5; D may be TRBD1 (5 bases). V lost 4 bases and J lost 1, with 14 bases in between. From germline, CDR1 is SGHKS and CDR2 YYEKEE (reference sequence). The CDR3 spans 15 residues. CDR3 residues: CASSPGHDVNYGYTF. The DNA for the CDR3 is TGTGCCAGCAGCCCAGGACACGATGTTAACTATGGCTACACCTTC. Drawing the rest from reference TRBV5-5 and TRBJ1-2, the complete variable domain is DAGVTQSPTHLIKTRGQQVTLRCSPISGHKSVSWYQQVLGQGPQFIFQYYEKEERGRGNFPDRFSARQFPNYSSELNVNALLLGDSALYLCASSPGHDVNYGYTFGSGTRLTVV.